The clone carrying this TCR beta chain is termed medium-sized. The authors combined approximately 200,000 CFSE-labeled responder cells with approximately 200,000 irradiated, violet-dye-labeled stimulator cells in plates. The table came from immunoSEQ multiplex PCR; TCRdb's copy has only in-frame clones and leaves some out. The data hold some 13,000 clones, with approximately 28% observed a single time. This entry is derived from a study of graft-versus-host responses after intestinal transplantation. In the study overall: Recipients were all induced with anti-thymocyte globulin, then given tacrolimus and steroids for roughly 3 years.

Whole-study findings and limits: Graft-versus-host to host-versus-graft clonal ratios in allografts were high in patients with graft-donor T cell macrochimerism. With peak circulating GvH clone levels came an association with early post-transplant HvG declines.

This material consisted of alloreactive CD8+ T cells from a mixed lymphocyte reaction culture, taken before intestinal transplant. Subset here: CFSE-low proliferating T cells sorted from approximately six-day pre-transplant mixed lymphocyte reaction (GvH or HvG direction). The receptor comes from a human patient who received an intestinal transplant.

The CDR3 loop reads CASSLTGRTGELFF. CDR3 nucleotide sequence: TGTGCCAGCAGTTTGACAGGGAGAACCGGGGAGCTGTTTTTT. The V and J genes are TRBV28 and TRBJ2-2; 7 bases fit TRBD1. The CDR3 sequence is 14 residues long. V trimming: 3 bases; J trimming: 5 bases; junction bases outside the gene matches: 3. The germline CDR1 and CDR2 sequences are MDHEN and SYDVKM. Full variable domain (missing parts from reference TRBV28 and TRBJ2-2): DVKVTQSSRYLVKRTGEKVFLECVQDMDHENMFWYRQDPGLGLRLIYFSYDVKMKEKGDIPEGYSVSREKKERFSLILESASTNQTSMYLCASSLTGRTGELFFGEGSRLTVL.